Below are 29 T cell receptor beta chains sequenced from a single sample in a study of cytomegalovirus exposure and HLA in healthy donors. PCR primers comprised 60 Vbeta and 13 Jbeta primers. This table comes from immunoSEQ multiplex PCR, and its TCRdb copy is limited to in-frame clones, with some not included. The top ten hold approximately 1.5% of the sample, which has 100,000 to 150,000 clones, around 80% seen once. Sequenced material: PBMCs. These receptors came from a female donor in good health and CMV-seronegative.

V usage is TRBV21-1 and J usage is TRBJ2-2; the table's D call TRBD1 went unverified against the DNA. TRBV21-1 is labeled a pseudogene. The CDR3 has 14 amino acids. CDR3 amino acids: CASSGGGNTGELFF. CDR3 coding DNA: TGTGCCAGCAGCGGGGGCGGCAACACCGGGGAGCTGTTTTTT.

This clone is termed medium-sized (0.01 to 0.1%). The chain links TRBV7-8 to TRBJ1-3; D unclear. Germline V CDR1 and CDR2: SGHVS, FQNEAQ. The CDR3 is 15 amino acids. Trimming removed 5 bases from V and 0 bases from J, with 11 bases in between. CDR3 sequence: CASSHKRYSGNTIYF. The CDR3 DNA reads TGTGCCAGCAGCCATAAACGGTACTCTGGAAACACCATATATTTT.

V and J are TRBV18 and TRBJ2-7; 9 bases agree with TRBD2. Germline trimming cut 1 base from V and 5 bases from J; bases unmatched to any gene: 6. CDR1 and CDR2 from the germline V gene are KGHSH and LQKENI. The CDR3 runs 15 residues. The CDR3 region has the DNA TGTGCCAGCTCACCACTAGCGGGAGTTACCCACGAGCAGTACTTC. Translating gives CASSPLAGVTHEQYF.

The chain combines TRBV5-1 with TRBJ2-7, with D tentatively TRBD2 (6 bases). This CDR3 has 14 residues. The V gene's germline CDR1 is SGHRS and CDR2 YFSETQ. V lost 0 bases and J lost 3, with 10 bases in between. CDR3 loop: CASSLAGTLYEQYF. DNA for the CDR3: TGCGCCAGCAGCTTGGCAGGGACTCTCTACGAGCAGTACTTC.

V usage is TRBV2 and J usage is TRBJ1-5, with D possibly being TRBD1 (5 bases). V was pared by 6 bases and J by 5 bases, with 11 bases between. The CDR3 contains 13 residues. CDR1 is SNHLY, CDR2 FYNNEI, per germline. The CDR3 DNA sequence: TGTGCCAGCAGCGGCGGGGGTTATCAGCCCCAGCATTTT. As protein: CASSGGGYQPQHF.

This CDR3 is CASSYTSSYGYTF. For the CDR3, the DNA is TGTGCCAGCAGTTACACGTCGAGCTATGGCTACACCTTC. The rearrangement links TRBV6-5 to TRBJ1-2; no clear D. Germline CDR1 is MNHEY and CDR2 is SVGAGI. The CDR3 runs 13 residues. With 2 bases removed from V and 4 bases from J, the gap between germline ends came to 8 bases.

The chain has TRBV27 and TRBJ2-1, with 8 nucleotides matching TRBD2. V lost 2 bases to trimming and J lost 8 bases; unmatched junction nucleotides: 8. The CDR3 extends over 15 amino acids. The germline CDR1 and CDR2 sequences are MNHEY and SMNVEV (reference sequence). The CDR3 DNA follows: TGTGCCAGCAGTTTAGGGTTCCGGGAGGGGGATGAGCAGTTCTTC. Its protein product is CASSLGFREGDEQFF.

In DNA form, the CDR3 reads TGTGCCAGCAGTCCCCACTTCTCCAGCGGGAGTCCCTACGAGCAGTACTTC. Translation gives CASSPHFSSGSPYEQYF. The chain links TRBV28 to TRBJ2-7; 8 bases are a match to TRBD2. Germline assignment: CDR1 MDHEN and CDR2 SYDVKM. Trimming removed 5 bases from V and 2 bases from J; junction bases left unmatched: 14. This CDR3 is built from 17 residues.

This clone was counted once. The rearrangement links TRBV7-3 to TRBJ2-7, with D unresolved. Germline values: CDR1 SGHTA, CDR2 FQGTGA. The CDR3 runs to 12 residues. Trimming stripped 1 base from V and 3 bases from J, with 4 bases between. In DNA, the CDR3 is TGTGCCAGCAGCTTAAACAGCTACGAGCAGTACTTC. Protein product: CASSLNSYEQYF.

CDR3 sequence (DNA): TGTGCCAGCAGAAATGGGGACGCGGGGAATTCACCCCTCCACTTT. Translated, it gives CASRNGDAGNSPLHF. V gene TRBV2 combines with J gene TRBJ1-6; D possibly corresponds to TRBD1 (5 bases). CDR1 and CDR2 (germline): SNHLY, FYNNEI. The CDR3 covers 15 residues. V was clipped by 6 bases and J by 7 bases, with 16 bases between them.

V usage is TRBV11-2 and J usage is TRBJ2-7; D is unresolved. This CDR3 comprises 15 residues. Germline loops: CDR1 SGHAT, CDR2 FQNNGV. With 3 bases removed from V and 0 bases from J, the gap between germline ends came to 12 bases. The CDR3 sequence: CASSFGLGFSYEQYF. CDR3 sequence (DNA): TGTGCCAGCAGCTTTGGTCTCGGGTTCTCCTACGAGCAGTACTTC.

V and J are TRBV6-1 and TRBJ2-3; 9 bases are a match to TRBD2. The germline gives CDR1 MNHNS, CDR2 SASEGT. Trimming cost V 1 base and J 6 bases; bases outside gene matches: 8. The CDR3 consists of 16 residues. For the CDR3, the DNA is TGTGCCAGCAGTGAAGGGTCTAGCGGGATGAGGGATACGCAGTATTTT. Its translation is CASSEGSSGMRDTQYF.

The table lists this clone with a few counts. The chain couples TRBV5-1 to TRBJ2-7; a possible D gene is TRBD1 (5 bases). The V end lost 4 bases, the J end lost 2 bases, and 19 bases lay between the germline ends. The CDR3 spans 16 residues. Germline loops: CDR1 SGHRS, CDR2 YFSETQ. The CDR3 protein is CASSPRAAASPYEQYF. CDR3 bases: TGCGCCAGCAGCCCCAGGGCCGCCGCCTCACCCTACGAGCAGTACTTC.

This sequence joins TRBV7-2 and TRBJ2-7; 7 positions match TRBD1. CDR3 length: 13 amino acids. The V gene end was trimmed by 2 bases and the J gene end by 6 bases; junction bases not matched to a gene: 4. Germline V lookup: CDR1 SGHTA, CDR2 FQGNSA. CDR3 loop: CASSLNRGAEQYF. As DNA, the CDR3 is TGTGCCAGCAGCTTAAACAGGGGCGCCGAGCAGTACTTC. The variable domain in full, with the rest retrieved from reference TRBV7-2 and TRBJ2-7, is GAGVSQSPSNKVTEKGKDVELRCDPISGHTALYWYRQSLGQGLEFLIYFQGNSAPDKSGLPSDRFSAERTGGSVSTLTIQRTQQEDSAVYLCASSLNRGAEQYFGPGTRLTVT.

The chain combines TRBV5-4 with TRBJ1-5, with no clear D. From germline, CDR1 is SGHNT and CDR2 YYREEE (reference sequence). V was cut by 0 bases and J by 9 bases, with 7 bases left in between. The CDR3 has 12 amino acids. CDR3 DNA: TGTGCCAGCAGCTTGGCCGGTGGGCCCCAGCATTTT. It specifies CASSLAGGPQHF.

This clone appeared a single time. The chain has TRBV18 and TRBJ2-7; D is possibly TRBD2 (6 bases). The CDR3 contains 15 residues. V lost 4 bases and J 0 bases, leaving 13 bases between the germline ends. In germline, CDR1 is KGHSH, CDR2 LQKENI. CDR3 region: CASSLGTPSSYEQYF. The CDR3, as DNA: TGTGCCAGCTCACTCGGGACTCCGAGCTCCTACGAGCAGTACTTC.

J is TRBJ1-5 and V is TRBV27; D ambiguous. Germline V gives CDR1 MNHEY, CDR2 SMNVEV (reference sequence). Trimming stripped 2 bases from V and 1 base from J, with 6 bases between. The CDR3 is made up of 14 amino acids. The CDR3 loop is CASSLGGSNQPQHF. DNA for the CDR3: TGTGCCAGCAGTTTAGGCGGGAGCAATCAGCCCCAGCATTTT.

This sequence joins TRBV11-3 and TRBJ2-7; 7 bases are shared with TRBD2. The length of the CDR3 is 13 residues. Germline loops: CDR1 SGHNT, CDR2 YENEEA. The trim removed 5 bases at V and 3 bases at J, leaving 4 bases unmatched. The CDR3 sequence: CASSPGGDYEQYF. CDR3 nucleotide sequence: TGTGCCAGCAGCCCTGGGGGGGACTACGAGCAGTACTTC.

V and J are TRBV28 and TRBJ1-2; 9 bases fit TRBD1. The germline V gene has CDR1 MDHEN and CDR2 SYDVKM. The V gene end was trimmed by 6 bases and the J gene end by 4 bases; junction bases not matched to a gene: 6. The CDR3 has 14 residues. Here the CDR3 DNA reads TGTGCCAGCAGGGAAACAGGGGGCGGCTATGGCTACACCTTC. Its protein product is CASRETGGGYGYTF.

The chain recombines TRBV25-1 with TRBJ1-4; possible D gene TRBD1, 6 bases. Trimming shortened V by 1 base and J by 5 bases, and 11 bases separated the two germline ends. This CDR3 contains 15 residues. The germline V gene has CDR1 MGHDK and CDR2 SYGVNS. The CDR3 spells CASSEFRTANEKLFF. The CDR3 DNA follows: TGTGCCAGCAGTGAATTTAGGACAGCGAATGAAAAACTGTTTTTT.

This clone was recorded only once. This chain joins TRBV27 and TRBJ2-3; D call uncertain. CDR1 is MNHEY, CDR2 SMNVEV, per germline (reference sequence). V was trimmed by 6 bases and J by 5 bases, leaving 6 bases between them. The CDR3 length is 11 residues. The CDR3 protein is CASSTRDTQYF. Here the CDR3 DNA reads TGTGCCAGCAGCACGAGAGATACGCAGTATTTT.

The rearrangement links TRBV10-3 to TRBJ1-1, with 10 bases that match TRBD1. The CDR3 length is 14 residues. Germline V gives CDR1 ENHRY, CDR2 SYGVKD. J lost 5 bases, V lost 4 bases, and 4 bases had no gene match. CDR3 DNA sequence: TGTGCCATCAGTGGGACAGGGGGAGGAACTGAAGCTTTCTTT. As protein: CAISGTGGGTEAFF.

Only a few counts were recorded for this clone. This sequence joins TRBV2 and TRBJ1-2, with 10 bases that match TRBD1. This CDR3 has 14 amino acids. Germline V gene lookup returns CDR1 SNHLY and CDR2 FYNNEI. After removal of 7 bases from V and 5 bases from J, the junction contained 7 bases not matched to a gene. The CDR3 sequence is CASTTGTGAYGYTF. The CDR3 nucleotides are TGTGCCAGCACCACGGGGACAGGGGCGTATGGCTACACCTTC.

The chain is built from TRBV5-6 and TRBJ1-2; 7 bases align to TRBD1. The CDR3 runs 13 residues. Germline CDR1 and CDR2: SGHDT and YYEEEE. V dropped 4 bases and J dropped 9; count of bases not matched to a gene: 9. CDR3 sequence (DNA): TGTGCCAGCAGCCCCGGGACAGACTCGAGCTACACCTTC. Protein: CASSPGTDSSYTF.

The chain joins TRBV15 to TRBJ2-1; 9 nucleotides line up with TRBD2. There are 14 residues in the CDR3. Germline loops: CDR1 LNHNV, CDR2 YYDKDF (reference sequence). V shed 4 bases and J 6 bases; nucleotides not matched to a gene: 4. CDR3 DNA sequence: TGTGCCACCAGCATCGCGGGAGGGCTCAATGAGCAGTTCTTC. Translated: CATSIAGGLNEQFF.

The genes are TRBV12-5 and TRBJ2-1; possibly TRBD2 for D (6 bases). Germline V gene lookup returns CDR1 LGHNT and CDR2 FRNRAP. This CDR3 has 14 residues. V dropped 1 base and J dropped 6 bases, with 10 bases sitting between them. Here the CDR3 reads CASGLEEGLNEQFF. For the CDR3, the DNA is TGTGCTAGTGGTTTGGAGGAGGGCCTCAATGAGCAGTTCTTC.

The CDR3 loop reads CASSLVRVYSNQPQHF. CDR3 DNA: TGTGCCAGCAGCTTAGTGAGGGTTTATAGCAATCAGCCCCAGCATTTT. The chain recombines TRBV7-8 with TRBJ1-5; D unclear. Germline V gene sequence: CDR1 SGHVS, CDR2 FQNEAQ. Trimming left V 1 base short and J 0 bases short, with 10 bases between. The CDR3 length is 16 residues.

This rearrangement joins TRBV28 to TRBJ2-3; maybe TRBD2 (6 bases). This CDR3 has 18 amino acids. The V and J ends lost 8 bases and 1 base respectively, with 25 bases between them. Per germline, CDR1 MDHEN and CDR2 SYDVKM. CDR3 loop: CASAQMTGLLGGTDTQYF. CDR3 nucleotides: TGTGCCAGCGCACAAATGACGGGACTGCTAGGGGGCACAGATACGCAGTATTTT.

The chain is built from TRBV11-1 and TRBJ2-7, with TRBD1 matching over 7 bases. CDR1 is SGHAT, CDR2 FQDESV, per germline (reference sequence). Trimming cost V 8 bases and J 3 bases; bases outside gene matches: 7. The CDR3 has 13 amino acids. For the CDR3, the DNA is TGTGCCAGCGGGCAGGGGGATCACTACGAGCAGTACTTC. Protein product: CASGQGDHYEQYF.